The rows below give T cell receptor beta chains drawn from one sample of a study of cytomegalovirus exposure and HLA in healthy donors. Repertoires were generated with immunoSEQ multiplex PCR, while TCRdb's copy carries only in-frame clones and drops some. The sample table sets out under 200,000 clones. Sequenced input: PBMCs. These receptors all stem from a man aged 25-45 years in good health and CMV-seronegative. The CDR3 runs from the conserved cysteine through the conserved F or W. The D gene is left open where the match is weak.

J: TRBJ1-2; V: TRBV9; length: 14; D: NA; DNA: TGTGCCAGCAGCGTTGGGACTGCTCATTATGGCTACACCTTC; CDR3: CASSVGTAHYGYTF
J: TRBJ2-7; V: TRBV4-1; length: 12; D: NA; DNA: TGCGCCAGCAGCCAAGATGCTAACGAGCAGTACTTC; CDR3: CASSQDANEQYF
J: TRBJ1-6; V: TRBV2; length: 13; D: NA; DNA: TGTGCCAGCAGTTTCAGGGTAGATTCGGCCCTCCACTTT; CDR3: CASSFRVDSALHF
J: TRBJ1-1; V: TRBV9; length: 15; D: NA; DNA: TGTGCCAGCAGCGGACCGCGGCGTAGCGGCACTGAAGCTTTCTTT; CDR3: CASSGPRRSGTEAFF
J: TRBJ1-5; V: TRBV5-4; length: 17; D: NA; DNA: TGTGCCAGCAGCTTAGGCGGGACGGTAAATAGCAATCAGCCCCAGCATTTT; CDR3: CASSLGGTVNSNQPQHF
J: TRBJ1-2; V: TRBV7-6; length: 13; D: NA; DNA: TGTGCCAGCAGCTTAGAAAGCAGGGGTGGCTACACCTTC; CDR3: CASSLESRGGYTF
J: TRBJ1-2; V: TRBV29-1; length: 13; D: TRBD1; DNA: TGCAGCGCAGGACAGGCCGTCAACTATGGCTACACCTTC; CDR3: CSAGQAVNYGYTF
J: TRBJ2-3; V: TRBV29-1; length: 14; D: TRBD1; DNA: TGCAGCGTTCAGGACAGGGGGCCCGGAGATACGCAGTATTTT; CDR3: CSVQDRGPGDTQYF
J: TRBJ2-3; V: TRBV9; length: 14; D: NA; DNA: TGTGCCAGCAGCGGAGGCAATCGTCTTGATACGCAGTATTTT; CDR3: CASSGGNRLDTQYF
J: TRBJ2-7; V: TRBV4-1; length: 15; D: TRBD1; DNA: TGCGCCAGCAGCCAACGACAGGGGAGCTCCTACGAGCAGTACTTC; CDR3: CASSQRQGSSYEQYF
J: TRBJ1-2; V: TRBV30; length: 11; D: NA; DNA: TGTGCCTGGAGCGAGTATGGTGGCTACACCTTC; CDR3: CAWSEYGGYTF
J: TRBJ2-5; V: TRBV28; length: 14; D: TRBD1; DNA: TGTGCCAGCAGTTCCAGGGACAGCCAAGAGACCCAGTACTTC; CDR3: CASSSRDSQETQYF
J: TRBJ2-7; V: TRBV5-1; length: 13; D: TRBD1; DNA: TGCGCCAGCAGCTTGGGGACAGGGTACGAGCAGTACTTC; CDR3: CASSLGTGYEQYF
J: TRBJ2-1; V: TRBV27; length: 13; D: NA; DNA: TGTGCCAGCAGTTTATGGGCGGGCAATGAGCAGTTCTTC; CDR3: CASSLWAGNEQFF
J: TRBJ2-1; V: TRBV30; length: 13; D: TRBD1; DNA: TGTGCCTGTGTCGGACAGGGCTACAATGAGCAGTTCTTC; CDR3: CACVGQGYNEQFF
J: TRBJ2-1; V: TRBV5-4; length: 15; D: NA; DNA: TGTGCCAGCAGCTTGGGGGGCGTAGCCTACAATGAGCAGTTCTTC; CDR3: CASSLGGVAYNEQFF
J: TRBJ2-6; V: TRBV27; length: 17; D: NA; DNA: TGTGCCAGCAGTTCCCCAATGGACTATTCTGGGGCCAACGTCCTGACTTTC; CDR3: CASSSPMDYSGANVLTF
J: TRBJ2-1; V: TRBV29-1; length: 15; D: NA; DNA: TGCAGCGTTGACTCCCTGGTACACTCCTACAATGAGCAGTTCTTC; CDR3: CSVDSLVHSYNEQFF
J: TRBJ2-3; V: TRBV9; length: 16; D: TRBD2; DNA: TGTGCCAGCAGCGTAGTAACGGGAGGGGGTAAAAATACGCAGTATTTT; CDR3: CASSVVTGGGKNTQYF
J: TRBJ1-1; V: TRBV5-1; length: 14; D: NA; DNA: TGCGCCAGCAGCTTGGGGGCGGGGCAGGCTGAAGCTTTCTTT; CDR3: CASSLGAGQAEAFF
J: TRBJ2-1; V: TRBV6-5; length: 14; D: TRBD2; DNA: TGTGCCACTACGGGCGGGAGGGCCGGCGATGAGCAGTTCTTC; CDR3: CATTGGRAGDEQFF
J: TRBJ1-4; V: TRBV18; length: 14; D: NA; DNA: TGTGCCAGCTCACCTAGACAGACTAATGAAAAACTGTTTTTT; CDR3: CASSPRQTNEKLFF
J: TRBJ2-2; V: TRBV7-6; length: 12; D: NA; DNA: TGTGCCAGCAGCTCACGGACCGGGGAGCTGTTTTTT; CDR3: CASSSRTGELFF
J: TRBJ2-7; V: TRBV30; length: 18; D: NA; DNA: TGTGCCTGGAGTGTACCCATTTGGAATTGGGACAAGTCCTACGAGCAGTACTTC; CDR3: CAWSVPIWNWDKSYEQYF
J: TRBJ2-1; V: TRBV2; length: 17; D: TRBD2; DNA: TGTGCCAGCAGTCCCTCGGTGAGCGGGGGCTCCTACAATGAGCAGTTCTTC; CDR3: CASSPSVSGGSYNEQFF
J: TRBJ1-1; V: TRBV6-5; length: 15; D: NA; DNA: TGTGCCAGCAGACGCACCAGGAAGGAGAACACTGAAGCTTTCTTT; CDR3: CASRRTRKENTEAFF
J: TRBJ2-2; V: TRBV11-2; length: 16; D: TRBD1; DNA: TGTGCCAGCAGCTTACCTCCAGGGGGCACGGTCGGGGAGCTGTTTTTT; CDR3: CASSLPPGGTVGELFF
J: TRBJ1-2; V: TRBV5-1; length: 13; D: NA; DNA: TGCGCCAGCAGCCCGAGGGCCTCGGGCGGCTACACCTTC; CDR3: CASSPRASGGYTF
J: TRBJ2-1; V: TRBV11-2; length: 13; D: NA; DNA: TGTGCCAGCAGCTTGACAAGAAACAATGAGCAGTTCTTC; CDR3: CASSLTRNNEQFF
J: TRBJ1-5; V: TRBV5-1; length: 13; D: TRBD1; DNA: TGCGCCAGCAGGACAGGGGAGAATCAGCCCCAGCATTTT; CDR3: CASRTGENQPQHF
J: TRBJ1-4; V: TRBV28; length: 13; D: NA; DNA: TGTGCCAGCAGTTTACTTGCTAATGAAAAACTGTTTTTT; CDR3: CASSLLANEKLFF
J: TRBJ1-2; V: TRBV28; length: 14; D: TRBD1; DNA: TGTGCCAGTCTATCCAGGGGGCAAAGCTATGGCTACACCTTC; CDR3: CASLSRGQSYGYTF
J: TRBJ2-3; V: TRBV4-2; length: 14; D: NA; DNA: TGTGCCAGCAGCCTTGAACAAGGCACAGATACGCAGTATTTT; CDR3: CASSLEQGTDTQYF
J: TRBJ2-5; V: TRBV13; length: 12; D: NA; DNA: TGTGCCAGCAGCAGGACAGTTGAGACCCAGTACTTC; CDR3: CASSRTVETQYF
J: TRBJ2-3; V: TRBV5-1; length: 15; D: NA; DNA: TGCGCCAGCAGCTTCCTCTCAGGGGGCACAGATACGCAGTATTTT; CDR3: CASSFLSGGTDTQYF
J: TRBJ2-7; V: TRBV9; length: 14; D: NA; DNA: TGTGCCAGCAGCGTAGTGGCGGCTAGCTACGAGCAGTACTTC; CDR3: CASSVVAASYEQYF
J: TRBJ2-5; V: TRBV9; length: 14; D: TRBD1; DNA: TGTGCCAGCAGCCGGGGACAGGGGACCGAGACCCAGTACTTC; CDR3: CASSRGQGTETQYF
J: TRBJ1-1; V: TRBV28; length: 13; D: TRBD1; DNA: TGTGCCAGCACCTCCTTCGGGACAGTGAAAGCTTTCTTT; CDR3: CASTSFGTVKAFF
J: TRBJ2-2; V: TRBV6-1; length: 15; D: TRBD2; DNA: TGTGCCAGCAGTGGACTAGCGGAGAACACCGGGGAGCTGTTTTTT; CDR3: CASSGLAENTGELFF
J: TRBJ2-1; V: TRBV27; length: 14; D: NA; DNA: TGTGCCAGCAGTCGACAGGGAGGTCACAATGAGCAGTTCTTC; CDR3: CASSRQGGHNEQFF
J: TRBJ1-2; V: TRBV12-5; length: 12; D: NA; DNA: TGTGCTAGTGGCCCTAGTAGGAATGGCTACACCTTC; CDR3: CASGPSRNGYTF
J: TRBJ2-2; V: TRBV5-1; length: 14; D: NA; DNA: TGCGCCAGCAGTCGGAGGGCCGGCACCGGGGAGCTGTTTTTT; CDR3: CASSRRAGTGELFF
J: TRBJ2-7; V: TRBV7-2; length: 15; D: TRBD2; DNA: TGTGCCAGCAGCTTAGGTGCTCTGAGGGGAGGGGAGCAGTACTTC; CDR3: CASSLGALRGGEQYF
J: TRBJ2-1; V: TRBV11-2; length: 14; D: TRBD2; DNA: TGTGCCAGCAGCTTAGGCGGGAGAACGAGTGAGCAGTTCTTC; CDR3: CASSLGGRTSEQFF
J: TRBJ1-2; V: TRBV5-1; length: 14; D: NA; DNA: TGCGCCAGCAGCTTAGAGGGGGAACACTATGGCTACACCTTC; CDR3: CASSLEGEHYGYTF
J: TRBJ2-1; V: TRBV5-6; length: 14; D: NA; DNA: TGTGCCAGCAGCTTGGTTCCCGCAGGGAATGAGCAGTTCTTC; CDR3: CASSLVPAGNEQFF
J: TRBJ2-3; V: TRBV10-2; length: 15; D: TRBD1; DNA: TGCGCCAGCAGCTCAAACAGGGGGATCACAGATACGCAGTATTTT; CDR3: CASSSNRGITDTQYF
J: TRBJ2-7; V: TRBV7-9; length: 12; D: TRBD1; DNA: TGTGCCAGCAGCAGGACAGGGATTGAGCAGTACTTC; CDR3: CASSRTGIEQYF
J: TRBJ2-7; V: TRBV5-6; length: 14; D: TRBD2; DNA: TGTGCCAGCAGCTTGGGACTAGCAAATTACGAGCAGTACTTC; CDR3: CASSLGLANYEQYF
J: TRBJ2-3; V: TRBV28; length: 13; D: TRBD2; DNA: TGTGCCAGCAGTATAGCGGGAGCAGATACGCAGTATTTT; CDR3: CASSIAGADTQYF
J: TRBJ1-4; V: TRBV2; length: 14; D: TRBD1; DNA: TGTGCCAGCGGAAAGGACAGGTTTAATGAAAAACTGTTTTTT; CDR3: CASGKDRFNEKLFF
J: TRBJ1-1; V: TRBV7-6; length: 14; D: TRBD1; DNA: TGTGCCAGCAGCCCTAGACAGGGGAACACTGAAGCTTTCTTT; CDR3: CASSPRQGNTEAFF
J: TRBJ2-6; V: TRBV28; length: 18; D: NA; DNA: TGTGCCAGCAGTTTATTTCGGACTGTGATAACTGGGGCCAACGTCCTGACTTTC; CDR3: CASSLFRTVITGANVLTF
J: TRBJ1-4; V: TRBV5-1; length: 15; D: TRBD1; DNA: TGCGCCAGCAGCGATAGACAGGGCACGAAAGAAAAACTGTTTTTT; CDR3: CASSDRQGTKEKLFF
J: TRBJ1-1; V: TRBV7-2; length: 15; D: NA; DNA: TGTGCCAGCAGCCCCCCGGGAGGATCTAACACTGAAGCTTTCTTT; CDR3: CASSPPGGSNTEAFF
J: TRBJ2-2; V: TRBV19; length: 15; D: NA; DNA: TGTGCCAGTAGCCCCCTGGACTACCTCGGCGGGGAGCTGTTTTTT; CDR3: CASSPLDYLGGELFF
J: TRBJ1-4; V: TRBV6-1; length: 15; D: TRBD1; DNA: TGTGCCAGCAGTGAATCCCCGGACAGGGGAGGAAAACTGTTTTTT; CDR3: CASSESPDRGGKLFF